The present T cell receptor beta chain was sequenced within a study of T cell changes during pregnancy in multiple sclerosis. The CDR3 has 16 amino acids. CDR1 MNHEY and CDR2 SVGAGI come from the germline V gene. V was clipped by 0 bases and J by 0 bases; unmatched bases: 0. Profiling relied on immunoSEQ multiplex PCR, and the TCRdb table lists in-frame clones only, not all of them. Of about 34,000 clones listed, roughly nine tenths are singletons. Here the sequenced sample was CD8+ T cells from peripheral blood mononuclear cells, taken in the first trimester of pregnancy. The rearrangement links TRBV6-5 to TRBJ1-3; TRBD1 aligns across 9 bases. The origin of this receptor is a female donor with multiple sclerosis, enrolled in a pregnancy study. The CDR3 reads CASSYSQGASGNTIYF. The CDR3 DNA sequence: TGTGCCAGCAGTTACTCACAGGGGGCCTCTGGAAACACCATATATTTT.